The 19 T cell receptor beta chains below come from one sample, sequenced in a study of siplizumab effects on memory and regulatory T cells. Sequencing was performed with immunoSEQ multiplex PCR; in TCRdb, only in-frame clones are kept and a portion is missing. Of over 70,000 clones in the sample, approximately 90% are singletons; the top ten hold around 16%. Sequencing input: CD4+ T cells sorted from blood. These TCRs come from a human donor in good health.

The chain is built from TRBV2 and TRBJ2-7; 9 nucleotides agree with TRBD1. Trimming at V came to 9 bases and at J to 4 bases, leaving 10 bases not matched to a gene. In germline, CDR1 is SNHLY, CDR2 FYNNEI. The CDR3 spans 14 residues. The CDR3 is CASRPGQGKYEQYF. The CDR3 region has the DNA TGTGCCAGTAGACCGGGACAGGGTAAATACGAGCAGTACTTC. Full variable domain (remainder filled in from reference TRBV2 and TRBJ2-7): EPEVTQTPSHQVTQMGQEVILRCVPISNHLYFYWYRQILGQKVEFLVSFYNNEISEKSEIFDDQFSVERPDGSNFTLKIRSTKLEDSAMYFCASRPGQGKYEQYFGPGTRLTVT.

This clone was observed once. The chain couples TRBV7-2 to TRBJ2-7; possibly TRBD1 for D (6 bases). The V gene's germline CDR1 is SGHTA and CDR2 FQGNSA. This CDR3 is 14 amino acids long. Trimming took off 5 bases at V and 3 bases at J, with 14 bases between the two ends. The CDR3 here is CASSPVGDIYEQYF. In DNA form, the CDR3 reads TGTGCCAGCAGCCCCGTGGGGGACATCTACGAGCAGTACTTC.

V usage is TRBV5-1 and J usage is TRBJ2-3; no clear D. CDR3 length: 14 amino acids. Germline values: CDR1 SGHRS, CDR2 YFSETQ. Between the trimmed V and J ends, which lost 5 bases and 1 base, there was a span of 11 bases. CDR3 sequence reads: CASRTRLGTDTQYF. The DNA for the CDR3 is TGCGCCAGCAGAACCAGGTTGGGCACAGATACGCAGTATTTT.

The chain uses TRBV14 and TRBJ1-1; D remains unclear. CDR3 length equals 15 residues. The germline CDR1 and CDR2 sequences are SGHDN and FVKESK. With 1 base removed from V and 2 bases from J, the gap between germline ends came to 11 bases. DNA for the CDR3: TGTGCCAGCAGCCAAGCTGAGACGGCAAACACTGAAGCTTTCTTT. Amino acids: CASSQAETANTEAFF.

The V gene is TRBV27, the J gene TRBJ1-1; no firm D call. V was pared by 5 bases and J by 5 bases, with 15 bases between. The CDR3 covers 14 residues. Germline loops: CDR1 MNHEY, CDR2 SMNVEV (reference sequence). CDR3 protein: CASSPPDLRTEAFF. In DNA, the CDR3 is TGTGCCAGCAGTCCCCCCGACCTTAGGACTGAAGCTTTCTTT.

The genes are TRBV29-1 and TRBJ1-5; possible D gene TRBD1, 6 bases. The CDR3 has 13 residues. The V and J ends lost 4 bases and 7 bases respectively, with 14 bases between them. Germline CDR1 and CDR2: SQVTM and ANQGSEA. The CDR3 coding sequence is TGCAGCGTTGGTACAGGGAGGGGCCAGCCCCAGCATTTT. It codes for CSVGTGRGQPQHF.

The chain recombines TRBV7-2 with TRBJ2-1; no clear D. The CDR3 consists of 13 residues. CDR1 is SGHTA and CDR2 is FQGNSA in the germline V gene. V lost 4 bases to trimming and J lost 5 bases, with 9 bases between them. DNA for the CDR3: TGTGCCAGCAGCTATACAAGAGACAATGAGCAGTTCTTC. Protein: CASSYTRDNEQFF.

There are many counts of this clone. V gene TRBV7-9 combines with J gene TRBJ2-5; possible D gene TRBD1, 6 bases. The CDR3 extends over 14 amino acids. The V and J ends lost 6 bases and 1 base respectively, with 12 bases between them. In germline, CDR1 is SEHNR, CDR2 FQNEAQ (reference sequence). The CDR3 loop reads CASRRVGAQETQYF. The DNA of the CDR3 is TGTGCCAGCAGGCGAGTGGGGGCCCAAGAGACCCAGTACTTC. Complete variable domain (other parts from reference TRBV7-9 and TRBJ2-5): DTGVSQNPRHKITKRGQNVTFRCDPISEHNRLYWYRQTLGQGPEFLTYFQNEAQLEKSRLLSDRFSAERPKGSFSTLEIQRTEQGDSAMYLCASRRVGAQETQYFGPGTRLLVL.

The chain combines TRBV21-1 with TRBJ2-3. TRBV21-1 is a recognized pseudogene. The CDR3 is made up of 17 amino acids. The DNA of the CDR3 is TGTGCCAGCAGCAAAAAGGACCCAGTGAGGGGCACGGATACGCAGTATTTT. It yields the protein CASSKKDPVRGTDTQYF.

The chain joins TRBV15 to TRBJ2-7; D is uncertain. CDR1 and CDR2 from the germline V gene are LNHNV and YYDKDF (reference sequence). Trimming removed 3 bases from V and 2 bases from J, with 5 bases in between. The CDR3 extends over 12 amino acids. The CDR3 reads CATSRGTYEQYF. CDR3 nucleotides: TGTGCCACCAGCAGGGGAACCTACGAGCAGTACTTC.

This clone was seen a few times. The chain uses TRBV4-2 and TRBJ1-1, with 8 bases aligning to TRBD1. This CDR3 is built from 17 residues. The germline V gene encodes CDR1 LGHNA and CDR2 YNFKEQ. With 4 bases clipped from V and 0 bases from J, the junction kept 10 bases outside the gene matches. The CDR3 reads CASSRGTGQRMNTEAFF. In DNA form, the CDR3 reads TGTGCCAGCAGCCGAGGGACAGGTCAACGGATGAACACTGAAGCTTTCTTT.

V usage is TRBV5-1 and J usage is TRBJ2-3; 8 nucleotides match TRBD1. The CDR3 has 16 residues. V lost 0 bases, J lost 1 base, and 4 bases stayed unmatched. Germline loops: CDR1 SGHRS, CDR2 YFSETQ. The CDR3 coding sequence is TGCGCCAGCAGCTTGGGCAGGGGGCATGGCACAGATACGCAGTATTTT. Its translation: CASSLGRGHGTDTQYF.

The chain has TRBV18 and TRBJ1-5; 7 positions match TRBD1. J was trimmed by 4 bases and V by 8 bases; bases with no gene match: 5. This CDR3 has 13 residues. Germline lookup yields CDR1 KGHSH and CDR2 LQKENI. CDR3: CASRTGLNQPQHF. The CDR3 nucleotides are TGTGCCAGCCGGACAGGCCTAAATCAGCCCCAGCATTTT. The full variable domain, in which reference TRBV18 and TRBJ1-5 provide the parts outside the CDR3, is NAGVMQNPRHLVRRRGQEARLRCSPMKGHSHVYWYRQLPEEGLKFMVYLQKENIIDESGMPKERFSAEFPKEGPSILRIQQVVRGDSAAYFCASRTGLNQPQHFGDGTRLSIL.

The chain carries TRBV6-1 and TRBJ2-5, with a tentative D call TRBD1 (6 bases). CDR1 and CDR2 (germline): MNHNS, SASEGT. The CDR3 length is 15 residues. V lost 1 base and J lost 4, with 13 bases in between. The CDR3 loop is CASSEGNRVLETQYF. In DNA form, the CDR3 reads TGTGCCAGCAGTGAAGGGAACAGGGTATTAGAGACCCAGTACTTC.

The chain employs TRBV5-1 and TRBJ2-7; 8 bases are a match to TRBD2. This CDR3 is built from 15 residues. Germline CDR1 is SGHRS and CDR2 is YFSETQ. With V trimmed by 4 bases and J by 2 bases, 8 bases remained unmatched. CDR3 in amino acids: CASSPLAGGPYEQYF. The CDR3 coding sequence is TGCGCCAGCAGCCCTTTGGCGGGAGGACCCTACGAGCAGTACTTC.

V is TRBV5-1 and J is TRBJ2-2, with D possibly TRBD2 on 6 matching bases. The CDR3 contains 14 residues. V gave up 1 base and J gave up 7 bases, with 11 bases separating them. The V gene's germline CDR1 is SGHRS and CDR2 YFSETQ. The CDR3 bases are TGCGCCAGCAGCTTGAGGCTGGGAGGCGGGGAGCTGTTTTTT. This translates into CASSLRLGGGELFF.

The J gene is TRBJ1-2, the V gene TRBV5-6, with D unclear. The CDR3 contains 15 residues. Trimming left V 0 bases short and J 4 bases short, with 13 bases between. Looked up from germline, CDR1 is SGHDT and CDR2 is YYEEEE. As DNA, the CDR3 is TGTGCCAGCAGCTTGGTTAGTACGGGTAGCTATGGCTACACCTTC. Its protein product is CASSLVSTGSYGYTF.

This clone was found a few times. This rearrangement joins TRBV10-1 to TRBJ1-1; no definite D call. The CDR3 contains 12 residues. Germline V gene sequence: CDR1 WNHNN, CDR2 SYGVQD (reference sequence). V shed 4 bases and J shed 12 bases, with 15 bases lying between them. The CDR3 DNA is TGCGCCAGCAGTGCCTACTCGGAGGAACCTTTCTTT. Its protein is CASSAYSEEPFF.

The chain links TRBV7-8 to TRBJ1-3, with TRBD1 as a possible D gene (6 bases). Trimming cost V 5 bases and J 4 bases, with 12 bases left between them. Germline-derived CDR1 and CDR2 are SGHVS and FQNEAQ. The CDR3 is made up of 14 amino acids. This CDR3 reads CASSGTGSGNTIYF. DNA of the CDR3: TGTGCCAGCAGCGGTACAGGGTCGGGAAACACCATATATTTT.